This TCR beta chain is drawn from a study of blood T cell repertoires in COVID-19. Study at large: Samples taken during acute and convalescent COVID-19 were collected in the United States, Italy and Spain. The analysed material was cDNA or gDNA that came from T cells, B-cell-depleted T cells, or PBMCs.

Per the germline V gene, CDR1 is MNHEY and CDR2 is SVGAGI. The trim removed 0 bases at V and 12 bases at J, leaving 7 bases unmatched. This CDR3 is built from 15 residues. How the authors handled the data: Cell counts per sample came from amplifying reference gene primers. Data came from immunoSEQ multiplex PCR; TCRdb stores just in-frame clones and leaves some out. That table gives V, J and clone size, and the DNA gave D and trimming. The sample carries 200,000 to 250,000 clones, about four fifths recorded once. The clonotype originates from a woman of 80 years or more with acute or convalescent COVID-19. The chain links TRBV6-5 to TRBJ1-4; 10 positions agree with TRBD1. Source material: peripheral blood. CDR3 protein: CASSYSGGQGMELFF. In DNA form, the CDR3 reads TGTGCCAGCAGTTACTCGGGGGGACAGGGGATGGAACTGTTTTTT.